These 17 T cell receptor beta chains share one sample of origin, sequenced in a study of CD8 T cells in ankylosing spondylitis. TCRdb reanalysed the 5' RACE reads using MiXCR and keeps one entry per CDR3 protein. This table holds some 300,000 distinct CDR3 sequences, 20% to 25% found once. The sample comprised blood, either unsorted or a sorted T cell fraction (not recorded which). Every receptor here comes from a female donor with ankylosing spondylitis or in good health (not recorded which).

This clonotype occurred a few times. The chain recombines TRBV6-2 or TRBV6-3 with TRBJ2-7, with D uncertain. This CDR3 is 12 amino acids long. Germline V gene sequence: CDR1 MNHEY, CDR2 SVGEGT. V was clipped by 8 bases and J by 4 bases, with 12 bases between them. CDR3 nucleotides: TGTGCCAGCGCCCCGTGGAGATACGAGCAGTACTTC. Its translation: CASAPWRYEQYF.

The gene calls are TRBV5-5 and TRBJ2-7; possible D gene TRBD1, 5 bases. The CDR3 runs 16 residues. V lost 0 bases and J lost 3, with 16 bases in between. Looked up from germline, CDR1 is SGHKS and CDR2 is YYEKEE (reference sequence). The CDR3 DNA is TGTGCCAGCAGCTTGGAGGCCAGGGTGATTGGCTACGAGCAGTACTTC. Translating it yields CASSLEARVIGYEQYF.

This clonotype came up many times. The chain recombines TRBV7-2 with TRBJ2-5, with 7 positions matching TRBD2. The junction had 7 bases not matched to a gene; V was cut back by 6 bases and J by 6 bases. CDR1 and CDR2 (germline): SGHTA, FQGNSA. The CDR3 length is 13 residues. CDR3 bases: TGTGCCAGCAGGGATAGAGCGGGACAGACCCAGTACTTC. Translated, it gives CASRDRAGQTQYF.

V and J are TRBV19 and TRBJ2-1; 9 positions agree with TRBD2. The CDR3 length is 14 residues. V lost 6 bases to trimming and J lost 7 bases; unmatched junction nucleotides: 7. Germline loops: CDR1 LNHDA, CDR2 SQIVND (reference sequence). Here the CDR3 DNA reads TGTGCCAGTAGCGGTAGCGGGAGAGGGAATGAGCAGTTCTTC. This codes for CASSGSGRGNEQFF. The variable domain in full, with the rest retrieved from reference TRBV19 and TRBJ2-1, is DGGITQSPKYLFRKEGQNVTLSCEQNLNHDAMYWYRQDPGQGLRLIYYSQIVNDFQKGDIAEGYSVSREKKESFPLTVTSAQKNPTAFYLCASSGSGRGNEQFFGPGTRLTVL.

The chain joins TRBV18 to TRBJ2-5; the D gene is possibly TRBD1 (5 bases). The CDR3 is made up of 14 amino acids. Germline CDR1 and CDR2: KGHSH and LQKENI. The germline V and J ends were trimmed by 2 bases and 5 bases, with 12 bases remaining between them. The CDR3 nucleotides are TGTGCCAGCTCACCAAGCAGGGTATTGGAGACCCAGTACTTC. This sequence encodes CASSPSRVLETQYF.

V gene TRBV28 combines with J gene TRBJ2-1, with 8 bases that match TRBD2. The ends lost 4 bases at V and 6 bases at J; junction bases unmatched: 8. CDR1 is MDHEN and CDR2 is SYDVKM in the germline V gene. The CDR3 is made up of 15 amino acids. The CDR3 sequence: CASSSAGEGTNEQFF. CDR3 bases: TGTGCCAGCAGTTCAGCGGGAGAGGGCACCAATGAGCAGTTCTTC.

The V and J genes are TRBV20-1 and TRBJ2-7; D not resolved. Germline CDR1 reads DFQATT; CDR2 reads SNEGSKA (reference sequence). The CDR3 runs to 14 residues. The ends were cut back, 6 bases at V and 0 bases at J, with 15 bases in the middle. Written as DNA, the CDR3 is TGCAGTGCCCCTAAGGGCCTCCGCTCCTACGAGCAGTACTTC. Its protein is CSAPKGLRSYEQYF.

In this sample, this clonotype turned up many times. The chain is built from TRBV5-1 and TRBJ2-7, with D perhaps given as TRBD1 or TRBD2 (5 bases each). This CDR3 comprises 14 residues. The V and J ends lost 3 bases and 3 bases respectively, with 13 bases between them. Germline V lookup: CDR1 SGHRS, CDR2 YFSETQ. The DNA for the CDR3 is TGCGCCAGCAGCTCCGAGCCGGGGCGCTACGAGCAGTACTTC. Its protein is CASSSEPGRYEQYF.

In its sample, this clonotype was seen a few times. This sequence joins TRBV5-1 and TRBJ1-2, with 7 bases aligning to TRBD1. CDR1 SGHRS and CDR2 YFSETQ come from the germline V gene. With V trimmed by 3 bases and J by 6 bases, 11 bases remained unmatched. This CDR3 has 15 residues. The CDR3 coding sequence is TGCGCCAGCAGCTCGACAGGGTTGGAATGGGATGGCTACACCTTC. Translated: CASSSTGLEWDGYTF.

This clonotype was seen only a few times. The rearrangement uses TRBV3-1 and TRBJ2-2; D uncertain. The germline V gene encodes CDR1 LGHDT and CDR2 YNNKEL (reference sequence). This CDR3 is built from 15 residues. V was shortened by 4 bases and J by 5 bases, with 14 bases between the two germline ends. CDR3 in DNA: TGTGCCAGCAGCCGCCCGGGTCGCCTGACCGGGGAGCTGTTTTTT. This encodes CASSRPGRLTGELFF.

A few counts support this clonotype. The V call is TRBV13, the J call TRBJ2-7; D possibly uses TRBD1 or TRBD2 (5 bases each). V shed 0 bases and J shed 4 bases, with 10 bases lying between them. Germline CDR1 reads PRHDT; CDR2 reads FYEKMQ (reference sequence). The CDR3 has 14 residues. DNA for the CDR3: TGTGCCAGCAGCTTAGGGGAGAGGGGTTACGAGCAGTACTTC. This translates into CASSLGERGYEQYF.

This clonotype came up a few times. The V call is TRBV12-3 or TRBV12-4, the J call TRBJ1-1; D possibly corresponds to TRBD1 (5 bases). The CDR3 is 15 amino acids. Trimming removed 4 bases from V and 0 bases from J, with 12 bases in between. The CDR3 spells CASSSPTDMNTEAFF. The CDR3 nucleotides read TGTGCCAGCAGTTCTCCGACAGACATGAACACTGAAGCTTTCTTT.

The chain employs TRBV24-1 and TRBJ2-1; 11 positions agree with TRBD2. Germline values: CDR1 KGHDR, CDR2 SFDVKD. The CDR3 contains 16 residues. With V trimmed by 4 bases and J by 6 bases, 7 bases remained unmatched. CDR3 protein: CATSEPGTSGLNEQFF. CDR3 nucleotides: TGTGCCACCAGTGAACCCGGGACTAGCGGCCTCAATGAGCAGTTCTTC.

This clonotype was seen a few times. The rearrangement joins TRBV20-1 to TRBJ2-3; weak D call: TRBD2 (6 bases). CDR1 and CDR2 (germline): DFQATT, SNEGSKA (reference sequence). The V end lost 5 bases, the J end lost 4 bases, and 16 bases lay between the germline ends. The CDR3 contains 14 residues. The CDR3 nucleotides read TGCAGTGCTTACCTTAGCGGAGGGGCAGATACGCAGTATTTT. Translated, it gives CSAYLSGGADTQYF.

The sample holds a few counts of this clonotype. For the CDR3, the DNA is TGTGCCAGCAGTCTCGGGACTAGCGGGCCCTACAATGAGCAGTTCTTC. It is translated as CASSLGTSGPYNEQFF. The genes are TRBV12-3 or TRBV12-4 and TRBJ2-1; 12 nucleotides agree with TRBD2. This CDR3 has 16 residues. The J segment lost 2 bases and the V segment lost 5 bases, leaving 4 bases of the junction unmatched.

The sample holds a few counts of this clonotype. The rearrangement links TRBV6-2 or TRBV6-3 to TRBJ1-1; no firm D call. V lost 5 bases and J 5 bases, leaving 15 bases between the germline ends. Germline V gene sequence: CDR1 MNHEY, CDR2 SVGEGT. The CDR3 consists of 14 residues. The CDR3 spells CASSLTAVGTEAFF. The CDR3 DNA follows: TGTGCCAGCAGTCTTACCGCGGTGGGGACTGAAGCTTTCTTT.

This clonotype was seen more than once but under ten times. V is TRBV18 and J is TRBJ2-1; tentatively, D is TRBD2 (5 bases). Germline V gene lookup returns CDR1 KGHSH and CDR2 LQKENI. The CDR3 is 11 amino acids. V was cut by 2 bases and J by 14 bases, with 10 bases left in between. The CDR3 reads CASSPSGVEFF. The CDR3 DNA reads TGTGCCAGCTCACCATCCGGGGTGGAGTTCTTC.